Reported below is one TCR beta chain. Its antigen is not known. After extraction with the RNeasy kit, about 0.5 to 1 ug of the RNA was reverse transcribed using random hexamers. Amplification of TCR beta CDR3 used immunoSEQ multiplex PCR across 54 Vbeta and 13 Jbeta. Each CDR3 protein gets one entry after TCRdb re-called the immunoSEQ multiplex PCR reads with MiXCR. The profile shows roughly 200,000 distinct CDR3 sequences, approximately 95% of them singletons. The sample belongs to a study of CD8 T cells in Susac syndrome. General study points: The study's TCR sequencing and HLA analysis covered a relatively small number of individuals, and the study acknowledged this.

The germline V gene encodes CDR1 SGHDN and CDR2 FVKESK. The ends lost 4 bases at V and 7 bases at J; junction bases unmatched: 3. This CDR3 is built from 14 residues. CD8+ and CD4+ T cells circulating in blood were sequenced for TCR beta. CD8+ and CD4+ T cells were negatively isolated; TEMRA cells were FACS-enriched. This receptor was obtained from a human donor with multiple sclerosis. The chain employs TRBV14 and TRBJ1-6; 8 bases are a match to TRBD1. The sequencing sample was made of CD4+ T cells from PBMCs. The CDR3 region is CASSPGGRNSPLHF. The CDR3 DNA reads as TGTGCCAGCAGCCCAGGGGGCCGAAATTCACCCCTCCACTTT.